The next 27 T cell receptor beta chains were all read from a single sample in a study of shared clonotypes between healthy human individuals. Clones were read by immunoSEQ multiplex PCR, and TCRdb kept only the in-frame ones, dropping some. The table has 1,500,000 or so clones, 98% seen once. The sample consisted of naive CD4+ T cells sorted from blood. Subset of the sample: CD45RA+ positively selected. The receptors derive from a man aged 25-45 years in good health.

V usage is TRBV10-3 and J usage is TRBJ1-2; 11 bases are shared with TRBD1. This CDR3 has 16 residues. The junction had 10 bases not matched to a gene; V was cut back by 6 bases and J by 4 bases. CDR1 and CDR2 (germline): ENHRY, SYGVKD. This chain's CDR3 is CAIRGLRTGGIYGYTF. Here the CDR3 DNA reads TGTGCCATCAGGGGACTCCGGACAGGGGGCATCTATGGCTACACCTTC.

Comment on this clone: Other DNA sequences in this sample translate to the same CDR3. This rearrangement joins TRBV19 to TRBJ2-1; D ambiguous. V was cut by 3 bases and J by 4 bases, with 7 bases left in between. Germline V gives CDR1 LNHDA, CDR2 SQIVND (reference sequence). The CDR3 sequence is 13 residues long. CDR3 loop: CASSIGPYNEQFF. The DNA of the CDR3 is TGTGCCAGTAGTATTGGCCCATACAATGAGCAGTTCTTC.

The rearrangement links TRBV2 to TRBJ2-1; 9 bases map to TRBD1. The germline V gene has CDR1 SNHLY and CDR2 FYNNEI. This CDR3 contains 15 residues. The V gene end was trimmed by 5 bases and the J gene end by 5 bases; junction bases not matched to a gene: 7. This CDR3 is CASSPRTGANNEQFF. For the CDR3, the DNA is TGTGCCAGCAGTCCTCGGACAGGGGCCAACAATGAGCAGTTCTTC.

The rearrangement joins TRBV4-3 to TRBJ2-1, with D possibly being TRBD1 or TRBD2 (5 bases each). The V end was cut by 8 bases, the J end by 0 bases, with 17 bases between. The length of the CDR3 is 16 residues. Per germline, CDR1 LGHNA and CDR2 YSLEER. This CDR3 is CASSRDGESSYNEQFF. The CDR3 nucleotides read TGCGCCAGCTCCCGGGACGGGGAGAGCTCCTACAATGAGCAGTTCTTC.

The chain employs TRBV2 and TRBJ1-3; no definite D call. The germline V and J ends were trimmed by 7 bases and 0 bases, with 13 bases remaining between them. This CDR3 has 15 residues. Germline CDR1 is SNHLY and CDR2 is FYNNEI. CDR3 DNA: TGTGCCAGCACTCGAACTTCGGACTCTGGAAACACCATATATTTT. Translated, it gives CASTRTSDSGNTIYF.

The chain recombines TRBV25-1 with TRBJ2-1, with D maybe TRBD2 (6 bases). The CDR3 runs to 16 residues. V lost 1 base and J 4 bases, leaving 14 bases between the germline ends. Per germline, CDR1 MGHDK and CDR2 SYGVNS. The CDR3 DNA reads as TGTGCCAGCAGTGAATTTGTAGCGGCCTCATACAATGAGCAGTTCTTC. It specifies CASSEFVAASYNEQFF.

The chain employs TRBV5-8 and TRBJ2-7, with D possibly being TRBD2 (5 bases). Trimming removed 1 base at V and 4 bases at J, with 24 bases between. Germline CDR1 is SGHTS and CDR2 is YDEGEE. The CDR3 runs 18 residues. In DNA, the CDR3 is TGTGCCAGCAGCTTGACTTCTCCGTGGTCGCGCGGGCCTTACGAGCAGTACTTC. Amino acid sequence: CASSLTSPWSRGPYEQYF.

CDR3 region: CASSPGQGVGEQYF. Here the CDR3 DNA reads TGTGCCAGCAGCCCGGGACAGGGGGTTGGCGAGCAGTACTTC. The V call is TRBV28, the J call TRBJ2-7; TRBD1 aligns across 11 bases. J lost 6 bases, V lost 6 bases, and 7 bases had no gene match. In germline, CDR1 is MDHEN, CDR2 SYDVKM. The length of the CDR3 is 14 residues. Variable domain in full (rest from reference TRBV28 and TRBJ2-7): DVKVTQSSRYLVKRTGEKVFLECVQDMDHENMFWYRQDPGLGLRLIYFSYDVKMKEKGDIPEGYSVSREKKERFSLILESASTNQTSMYLCASSPGQGVGEQYFGPGTRLTVT.

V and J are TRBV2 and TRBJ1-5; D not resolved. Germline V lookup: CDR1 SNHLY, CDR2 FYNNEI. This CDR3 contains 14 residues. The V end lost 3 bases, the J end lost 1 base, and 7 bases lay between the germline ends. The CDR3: CASSEEESNQPQHF. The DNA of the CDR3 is TGTGCCAGCAGTGAGGAGGAGAGCAATCAGCCCCAGCATTTT. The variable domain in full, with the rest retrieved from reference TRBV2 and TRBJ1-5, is EPEVTQTPSHQVTQMGQEVILRCVPISNHLYFYWYRQILGQKVEFLVSFYNNEISEKSEIFDDQFSVERPDGSNFTLKIRSTKLEDSAMYFCASSEEESNQPQHFGDGTRLSIL.

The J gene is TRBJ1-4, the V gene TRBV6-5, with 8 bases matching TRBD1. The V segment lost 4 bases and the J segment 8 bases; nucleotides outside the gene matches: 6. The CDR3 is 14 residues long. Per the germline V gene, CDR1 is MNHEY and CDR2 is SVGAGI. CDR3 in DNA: TGTGCCAGCAGTTCAACTCGGACAGGGGAAAAACTGTTTTTT. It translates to CASSSTRTGEKLFF.

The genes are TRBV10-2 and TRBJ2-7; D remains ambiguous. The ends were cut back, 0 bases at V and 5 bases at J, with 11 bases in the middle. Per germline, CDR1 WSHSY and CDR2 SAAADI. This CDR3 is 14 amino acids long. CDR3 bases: TGCGCCAGCAGTGAGTCTCACAATGGGGACGAGCAGTACTTC. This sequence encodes CASSESHNGDEQYF.

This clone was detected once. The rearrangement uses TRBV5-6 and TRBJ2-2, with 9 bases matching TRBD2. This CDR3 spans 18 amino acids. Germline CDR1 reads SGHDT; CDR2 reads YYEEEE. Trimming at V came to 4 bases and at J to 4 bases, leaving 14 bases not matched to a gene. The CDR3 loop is CASSLQREARWGTGELFF. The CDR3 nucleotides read TGTGCCAGCAGCCTACAGCGGGAGGCCCGATGGGGCACCGGGGAGCTGTTTTTT.

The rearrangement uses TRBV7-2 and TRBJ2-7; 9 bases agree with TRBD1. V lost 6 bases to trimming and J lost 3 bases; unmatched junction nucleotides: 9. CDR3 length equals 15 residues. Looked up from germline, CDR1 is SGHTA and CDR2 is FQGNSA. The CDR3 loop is CASRVDRGFFYEQYF. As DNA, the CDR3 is TGTGCCAGCAGGGTTGACAGGGGGTTCTTCTACGAGCAGTACTTC.

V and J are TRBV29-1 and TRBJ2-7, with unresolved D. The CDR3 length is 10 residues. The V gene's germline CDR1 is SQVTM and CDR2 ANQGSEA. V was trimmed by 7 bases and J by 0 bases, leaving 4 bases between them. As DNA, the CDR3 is TGCAGCGGGGACTCCTACGAGCAGTACTTC. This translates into CSGDSYEQYF.

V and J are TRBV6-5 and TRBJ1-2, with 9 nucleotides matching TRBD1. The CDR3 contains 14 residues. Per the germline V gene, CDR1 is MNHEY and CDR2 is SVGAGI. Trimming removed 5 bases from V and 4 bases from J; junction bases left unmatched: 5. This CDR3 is CASSPGTGPYGYTF. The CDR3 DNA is TGTGCCAGCAGTCCAGGGACAGGGCCCTATGGCTACACCTTC.

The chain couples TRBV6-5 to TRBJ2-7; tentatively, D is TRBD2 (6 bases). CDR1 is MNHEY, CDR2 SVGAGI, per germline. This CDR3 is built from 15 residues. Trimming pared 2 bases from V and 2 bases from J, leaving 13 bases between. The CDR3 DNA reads TGTGCCAGCAGTTACGGGGGGATGCTTACCTACGAGCAGTACTTC. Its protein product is CASSYGGMLTYEQYF.

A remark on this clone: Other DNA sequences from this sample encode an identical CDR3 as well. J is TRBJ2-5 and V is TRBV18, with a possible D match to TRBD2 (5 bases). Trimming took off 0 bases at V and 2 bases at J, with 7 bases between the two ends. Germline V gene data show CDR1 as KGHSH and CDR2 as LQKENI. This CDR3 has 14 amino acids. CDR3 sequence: CASSPPRVQETQYF. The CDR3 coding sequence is TGTGCCAGCTCACCACCGCGGGTACAAGAGACCCAGTACTTC.

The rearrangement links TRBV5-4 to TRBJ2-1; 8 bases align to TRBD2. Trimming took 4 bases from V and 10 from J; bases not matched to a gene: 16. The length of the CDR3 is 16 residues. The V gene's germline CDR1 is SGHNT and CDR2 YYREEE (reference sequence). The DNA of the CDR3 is TGTGCCAGCAGCCCGGGAGGGTTCGTAGCGGGAACCGAGCAGTTCTTC. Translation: CASSPGGFVAGTEQFF.

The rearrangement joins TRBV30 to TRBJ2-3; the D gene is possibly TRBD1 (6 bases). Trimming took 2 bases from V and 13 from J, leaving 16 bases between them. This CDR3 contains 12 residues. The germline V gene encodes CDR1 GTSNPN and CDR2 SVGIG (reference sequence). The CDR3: CAWSPGDRSEYF. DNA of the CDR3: TGTGCCTGGAGTCCGGGCGACAGGTCGGAGTATTTT.

The CDR3 DNA sequence: TGTGCCAGCAGCTTCGGGACTAGCGGGTCCGGGGAGCTGTTTTTT. Its protein product is CASSFGTSGSGELFF. This rearrangement joins TRBV7-9 to TRBJ2-2, with 12 positions matching TRBD2. Germline V lookup: CDR1 SEHNR, CDR2 FQNEAQ (reference sequence). The trim removed 3 bases at V and 6 bases at J, leaving 2 bases unmatched. This CDR3 contains 15 residues. Using reference TRBV7-9 and TRBJ2-2 for the parts outside the CDR3, the full variable domain is DTGVSQNPRHKITKRGQNVTFRCDPISEHNRLYWYRQTLGQGPEFLTYFQNEAQLEKSRLLSDRFSAERPKGSFSTLEIQRTEQGDSAMYLCASSFGTSGSGELFFGEGSRLTVL.

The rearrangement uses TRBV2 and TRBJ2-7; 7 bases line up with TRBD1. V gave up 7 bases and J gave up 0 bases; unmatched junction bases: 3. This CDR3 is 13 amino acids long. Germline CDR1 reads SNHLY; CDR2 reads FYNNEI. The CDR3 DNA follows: TGTGCCAGCATGACAGGGATCTCCTACGAGCAGTACTTC. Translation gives CASMTGISYEQYF.

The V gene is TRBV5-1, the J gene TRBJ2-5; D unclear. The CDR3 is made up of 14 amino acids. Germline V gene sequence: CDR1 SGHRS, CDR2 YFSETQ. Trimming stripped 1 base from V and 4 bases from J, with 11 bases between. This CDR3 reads CASSLLLSGETQYF. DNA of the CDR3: TGCGCCAGCAGCTTGCTACTGTCAGGAGAGACCCAGTACTTC.

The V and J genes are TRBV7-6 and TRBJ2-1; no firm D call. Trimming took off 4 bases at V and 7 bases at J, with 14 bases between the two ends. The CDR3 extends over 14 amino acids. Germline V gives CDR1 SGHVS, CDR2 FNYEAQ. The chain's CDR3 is CASSSRPFSNEQFF. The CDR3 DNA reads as TGTGCCAGCAGCTCCCGCCCCTTCTCTAATGAGCAGTTCTTC.

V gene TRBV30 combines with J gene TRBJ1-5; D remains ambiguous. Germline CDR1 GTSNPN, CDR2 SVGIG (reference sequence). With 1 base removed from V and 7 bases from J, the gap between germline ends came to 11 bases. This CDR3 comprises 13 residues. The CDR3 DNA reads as TGTGCCTGGAGTGACGGGGTACGCCAGCCCCAGCATTTT. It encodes CAWSDGVRQPQHF.

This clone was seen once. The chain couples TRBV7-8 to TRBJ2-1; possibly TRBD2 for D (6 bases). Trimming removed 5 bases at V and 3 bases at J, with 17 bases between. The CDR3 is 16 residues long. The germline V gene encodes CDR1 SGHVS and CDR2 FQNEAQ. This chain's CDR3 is CASSGGVGFSYNEQFF. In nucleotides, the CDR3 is TGTGCCAGCAGCGGAGGGGTCGGGTTTAGCTACAATGAGCAGTTCTTC. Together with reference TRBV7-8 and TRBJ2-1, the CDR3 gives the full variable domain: GAGVSQSPRYKVAKRGQDVALRCDPISGHVSLFWYQQALGQGPEFLTYFQNEAQLDKSGLPSDRFFAERPEGSVSTLKIQRTQQEDSAVYLCASSGGVGFSYNEQFFGPGTRLTVL.

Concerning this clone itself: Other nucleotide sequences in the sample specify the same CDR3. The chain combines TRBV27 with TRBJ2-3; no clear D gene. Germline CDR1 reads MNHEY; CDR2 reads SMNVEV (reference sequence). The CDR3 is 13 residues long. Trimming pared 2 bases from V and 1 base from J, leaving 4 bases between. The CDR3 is CASSLRGTDTQYF. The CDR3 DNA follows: TGTGCCAGCAGTTTAAGGGGCACAGATACGCAGTATTTT.

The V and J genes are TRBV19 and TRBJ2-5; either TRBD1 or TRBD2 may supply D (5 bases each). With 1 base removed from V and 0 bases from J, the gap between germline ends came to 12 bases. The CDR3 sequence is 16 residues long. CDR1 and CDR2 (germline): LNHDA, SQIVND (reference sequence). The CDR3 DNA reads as TGTGCCAGTAGTATAGCGGGGCCGGCGTACCAAGAGACCCAGTACTTC. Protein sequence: CASSIAGPAYQETQYF.